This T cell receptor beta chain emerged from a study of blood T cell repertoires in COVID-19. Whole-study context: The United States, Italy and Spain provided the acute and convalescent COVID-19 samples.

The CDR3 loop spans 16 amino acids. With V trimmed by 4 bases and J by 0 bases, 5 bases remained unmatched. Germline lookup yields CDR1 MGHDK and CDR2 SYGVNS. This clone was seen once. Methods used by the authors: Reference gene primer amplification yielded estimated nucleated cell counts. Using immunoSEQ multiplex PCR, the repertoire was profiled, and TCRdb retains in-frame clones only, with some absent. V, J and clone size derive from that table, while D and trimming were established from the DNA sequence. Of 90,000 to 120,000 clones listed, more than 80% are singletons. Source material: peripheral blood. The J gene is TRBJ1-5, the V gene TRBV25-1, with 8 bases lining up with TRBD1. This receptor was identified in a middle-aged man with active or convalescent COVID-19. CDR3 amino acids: CASSGQGQYSNQPQHF. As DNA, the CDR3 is TGTGCCAGCAGTGGACAGGGGCAATATAGCAATCAGCCCCAGCATTTT.